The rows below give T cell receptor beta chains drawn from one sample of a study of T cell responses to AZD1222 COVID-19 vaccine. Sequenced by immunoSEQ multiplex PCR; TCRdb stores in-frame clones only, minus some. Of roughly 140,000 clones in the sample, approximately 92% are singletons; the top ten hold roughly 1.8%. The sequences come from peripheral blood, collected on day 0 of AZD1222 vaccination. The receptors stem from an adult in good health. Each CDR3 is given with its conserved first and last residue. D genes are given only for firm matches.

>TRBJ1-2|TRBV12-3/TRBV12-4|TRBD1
TGTGCCAGCAGTTTAGCGGGACAGATCTACACCTTC
CASSLAGQIYTF
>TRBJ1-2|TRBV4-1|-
TGCGCCAGCAGCTCTCCAGGGATGTATGGCTACACCTTC
CASSSPGMYGYTF
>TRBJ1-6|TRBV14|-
TGTGCCAGCAGCCAAGTTCAGGGAAGTAGTTCACCCCTCCACTTT
CASSQVQGSSSPLHF
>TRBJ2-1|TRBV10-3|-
TGTGCCATCAGAGGTACAGTCCCCCACCCTAATGAGCAGTTCTTC
CAIRGTVPHPNEQFF
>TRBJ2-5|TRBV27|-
TGTGCCAGCAGTACAAACCCACAGGGGACCCAGTACTTC
CASSTNPQGTQYF
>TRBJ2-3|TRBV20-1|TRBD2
TGCAGTGCTAGTGGAACCGGGACTAAAATGTATACGCAGTATTTT
CSASGTGTKMYTQYF
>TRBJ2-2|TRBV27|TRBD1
TGTGCCAGCAGTTTGGGGACAGGGAGAAACGGGGAGCTGTTTTTT
CASSLGTGRNGELFF
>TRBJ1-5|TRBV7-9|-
TGTGCCAGCAGCTTCCTTGATCAGCCCCAGCATTTT
CASSFLDQPQHF
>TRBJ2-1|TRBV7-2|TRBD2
TGTGCCAGCAGCGCAAGGGGGATTGGAGCGGGAGGCTACAATGAGCAGTTCTTC
CASSARGIGAGGYNEQFF
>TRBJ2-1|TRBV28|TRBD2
TGTGCCAGCAGTTTCGGCGGGAGGGCCGGCAATGAGCAGTTCTTC
CASSFGGRAGNEQFF
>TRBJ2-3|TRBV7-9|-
TGTGCCAGCAGTCAACGCGGGCCCAGGGGTACGCAGTATTTT
CASSQRGPRGTQYF
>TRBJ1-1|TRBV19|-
TGTGCCAGTAGTGTCCCCTTGGGCCTATCGATCACTGAAGCTTTCTTT
CASSVPLGLSITEAFF
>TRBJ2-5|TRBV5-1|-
TGCGCCAGCAGCCTTCCAGGTGAAGAGACCCAGTACTTC
CASSLPGEETQYF
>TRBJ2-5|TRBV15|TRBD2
TGTGCCTCCTCCTTGGCCCGGGGGGTCCAAGAGACCCAGTACTTC
CASSLARGVQETQYF
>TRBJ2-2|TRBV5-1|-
TGCGCCAGCAGCGCGAGCGGGCCGAACACCGGGGAGCTGTTTTTT
CASSASGPNTGELFF
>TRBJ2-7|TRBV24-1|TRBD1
TGTGCCACCAGTGATACAGGGGCGTCCTACGAGCAGTACTTC
CATSDTGASYEQYF
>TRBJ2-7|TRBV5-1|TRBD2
TGCGCCAGCAGCCCTCCGGGGGGATTCTCCTACGAGCAGTACTTC
CASSPPGGFSYEQYF
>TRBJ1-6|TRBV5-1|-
TGCGCCAGCAGCCCGAGGGGGGAGGAGAGCTCCTATAATTCACCCCTCCACTTT
CASSPRGEESSYNSPLHF
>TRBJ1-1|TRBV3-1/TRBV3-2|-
TGTGCCAGCAGCCTTACAGGAAGGGGGACTGAAGCTTTCTTT
CASSLTGRGTEAFF
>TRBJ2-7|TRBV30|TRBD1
TGTGCCTGGAGTAGAGGGACAGCCTACGAGCAGTACTTC
CAWSRGTAYEQYF
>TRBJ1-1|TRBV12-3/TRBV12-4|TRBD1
TGTGCCAGCAGCCCTCAGGGGGGGACTGAAGCTTTCTTT
CASSPQGGTEAFF
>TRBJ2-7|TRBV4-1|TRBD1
TGCGCCAGCAGCCAAGCCGGGACAGCGGCCTACGAGCAGTACTTC
CASSQAGTAAYEQYF
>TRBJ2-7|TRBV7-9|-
TGTGCCAGCAGCCCTAGGGGTCCCTACGAGCAGTACTTC
CASSPRGPYEQYF
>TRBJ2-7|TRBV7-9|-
TGTGCCAGCAGCTTATCCGGGTTCTCCTACGAGCAGTACTTC
CASSLSGFSYEQYF
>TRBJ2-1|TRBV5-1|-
TGCGCCAGCAGCTTGGAGGTTGTGGCACCTTCGAGTGGGGATGAGCAGTTCTTC
CASSLEVVAPSSGDEQFF